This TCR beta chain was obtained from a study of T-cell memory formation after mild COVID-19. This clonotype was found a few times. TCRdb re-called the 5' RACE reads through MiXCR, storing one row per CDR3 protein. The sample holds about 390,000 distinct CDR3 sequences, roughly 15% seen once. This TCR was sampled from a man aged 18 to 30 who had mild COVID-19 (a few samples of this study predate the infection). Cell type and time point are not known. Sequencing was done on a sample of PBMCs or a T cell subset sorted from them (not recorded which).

CDR3 loop: CASSHQRRQGRTDTQYF. CDR3 in DNA: TGTGCCAGCAGTCATCAAAGAAGACAGGGACGCACAGATACGCAGTATTTT. The rearrangement uses TRBV28 and TRBJ2-3; 7 nucleotides agree with TRBD1. Germline values: CDR1 MDHEN, CDR2 SYDVKM. V gave up 5 bases and J gave up 1 base; unmatched junction bases: 12. There are 17 residues in the CDR3.